Below are 20 T cell receptor beta chains sequenced from a single sample in a study of cytomegalovirus exposure and HLA in healthy donors. Using immunoSEQ multiplex PCR, the repertoire was profiled, and TCRdb retains in-frame clones only, with some absent. This sample yields tens of thousands of clones, of which roughly 90% are seen a single time; roughly 1.2% belongs to the top ten. Input material: PBMCs. The origin of the receptors is a woman between 18 and 29 years old in good health and CMV-seronegative.

The V and J genes are TRBV10-3 and TRBJ2-1; 14 nucleotides match TRBD2. The CDR3 loop spans 15 amino acids. V shed 5 bases, J shed 6 bases, and the junction held 3 bases outside the gene matches. Germline-derived CDR1 and CDR2 are ENHRY and SYGVKD. The CDR3 nucleotides are TGTGCCATCAGTCCGACTAGCGGGAGGGCCAATGAGCAGTTCTTC. This gives the protein CAISPTSGRANEQFF.

The gene calls are TRBV29-1 and TRBJ1-1; 8 nucleotides line up with TRBD1. V was clipped by 6 bases and J by 4 bases; unmatched bases: 7. The CDR3 spans 13 residues. Germline V gene lookup returns CDR1 SQVTM and CDR2 ANQGSEA. CDR3 protein: CSVAGGAGTEAFF. The CDR3 coding sequence is TGCAGCGTGGCAGGGGGCGCCGGCACTGAAGCTTTCTTT.

The chain couples TRBV6-6 to TRBJ1-2, with TRBD1 identical over 10 bases. The V gene's germline CDR1 is MNHNY and CDR2 SVGAGI (reference sequence). The CDR3 runs to 12 residues. The ends lost 5 bases at V and 14 bases at J; junction bases unmatched: 8. The CDR3 loop reads CASSPGGTGATF. The CDR3 nucleotides are TGTGCCAGCAGTCCGGGAGGGACAGGGGCGACCTTC.

This chain uses TRBV7-8 with TRBJ1-1; TRBD1 might be the D (6 bases). Trimming stripped 5 bases from V and 1 base from J, with 14 bases between. This CDR3 has 15 amino acids. CDR1 SGHVS and CDR2 FQNEAQ come from the germline V gene. The CDR3 protein is CASSEYRVTNTEAFF. The DNA of the CDR3 is TGTGCCAGCAGCGAATACAGGGTGACGAACACTGAAGCTTTCTTT.

The CDR3 sequence: CASSPSLGAGAETQYF. The CDR3 nucleotides are TGTGCCAGCAGCCCAAGCTTAGGTGCAGGGGCAGAGACCCAGTACTTC. The chain is built from TRBV7-2 and TRBJ2-5, with D possibly matching TRBD1 (6 bases). Germline V gives CDR1 SGHTA, CDR2 FQGNSA. There are 16 residues in the CDR3. Deletions cut 5 bases from V and 4 bases from J, with 20 bases between.

The chain links TRBV27 to TRBJ2-3; D perhaps matches TRBD2 (6 bases). CDR1 is MNHEY, CDR2 SMNVEV, per germline (reference sequence). Trimming removed 3 bases from V and 6 bases from J, with 16 bases in between. There are 15 residues in the CDR3. The CDR3 DNA is TGTGCCAGCAGTTTTAGCGGAAGGCGTGGGGATACGCAGTATTTT. It encodes CASSFSGRRGDTQYF.

V usage is TRBV5-1 and J usage is TRBJ2-5, with 11 bases that match TRBD2. This CDR3 is 16 amino acids long. The junction had 7 bases not matched to a gene; V was cut back by 0 bases and J by 6 bases. The germline CDR1 and CDR2 sequences are SGHRS and YFSETQ. CDR3 region: CASSLDSGGARKTQYF. CDR3 DNA sequence: TGCGCCAGCAGCTTGGATAGCGGGGGGGCCAGAAAGACCCAGTACTTC.

The V gene is TRBV18, the J gene TRBJ1-1; unclear D gene. The germline V gene encodes CDR1 KGHSH and CDR2 LQKENI. Trimming pared 5 bases from V and 3 bases from J, leaving 10 bases between. The CDR3 is 13 amino acids. CDR3 coding DNA: TGTGCCAGCTCAGGAACGGCGGACACTGAAGCTTTCTTT. This codes for CASSGTADTEAFF.

The chain recombines TRBV2 with TRBJ2-3, with a tentative D call TRBD2 (5 bases). The V gene's germline CDR1 is SNHLY and CDR2 FYNNEI. V lost 11 bases, J lost 6 bases, and 15 bases lay in between. This CDR3 spans 12 amino acids. The CDR3 sequence is CAVQGADDTQYF. CDR3 DNA sequence: TGTGCCGTCCAAGGAGCGGACGATACGCAGTATTTT. The full variable domain, its missing parts supplied by reference TRBV2 and TRBJ2-3, is EPEVTQTPSHQVTQMGQEVILRCVPISNHLYFYWYRQILGQKVEFLVSFYNNEISEKSEIFDDQFSVERPDGSNFTLKIRSTKLEDSAMYFCAVQGADDTQYFGPGTRLTVL.

The chain joins TRBV5-1 to TRBJ1-5; 7 bases agree with TRBD1. Germline CDR1 and CDR2: SGHRS and YFSETQ. V trimming: 1 base; J trimming: 0 bases; junction bases outside the gene matches: 1. The CDR3 is 15 residues long. CDR3 DNA sequence: TGCGCCAGCAGCTTGACAGGGGATAGCAATCAGCCCCAGCATTTT. Protein product: CASSLTGDSNQPQHF.

The chain combines TRBV2 with TRBJ2-1; D is undetermined. CDR1 SNHLY and CDR2 FYNNEI come from the germline V gene. This CDR3 spans 14 amino acids. V lost 7 bases to trimming and J lost 0 bases, with 10 bases between them. The CDR3 region is CASIAESSYNEQFF. For the CDR3, the DNA is TGTGCCAGCATCGCCGAGAGCTCCTACAATGAGCAGTTCTTC.

The CDR3 loop is CASNRDGEKLFF. For the CDR3, the DNA is TGCGCCAGCAACAGGGATGGTGAAAAACTGTTTTTT. This chain uses TRBV10-1 with TRBJ1-4; a weak D match, TRBD1 (6 bases). Trimming stripped 7 bases from V and 7 bases from J, with 10 bases between. The CDR3 runs to 12 residues. Germline-derived CDR1 and CDR2 are WNHNN and SYGVQD (reference sequence).

This chain uses TRBV11-2 with TRBJ2-1; 10 bases are shared with TRBD2. CDR3 size: 17 residues. Trimming cost V 0 bases and J 3 bases; bases outside gene matches: 5. From germline, CDR1 is SGHAT and CDR2 FQNNGV. CDR3 sequence reads: CASSLDLSSGSYNEQFF. CDR3 DNA: TGTGCCAGCAGCTTAGATCTATCTAGCGGGAGCTACAATGAGCAGTTCTTC.

The chain links TRBV5-6 to TRBJ1-1, with D tentatively TRBD1 (5 bases). The CDR3 has 17 residues. Germline lookup yields CDR1 SGHDT and CDR2 YYEEEE. V was trimmed by 0 bases and J by 1 base, leaving 16 bases between them. The CDR3 protein is CASSLALQGTQNTEAFF. The DNA for the CDR3 is TGTGCCAGCAGCTTGGCCTTGCAGGGCACCCAGAACACTGAAGCTTTCTTT.

The chain is built from TRBV19 and TRBJ2-5, with a weak D call TRBD2 (6 bases). There are 13 residues in the CDR3. Deletions cut 3 bases from V and 5 bases from J, with 10 bases between. Germline-derived CDR1 and CDR2 are LNHDA and SQIVND (reference sequence). The CDR3 here is CASSMRESETQYF. The CDR3, as DNA: TGTGCCAGTAGTATGCGGGAATCGGAGACCCAGTACTTC.

The gene calls are TRBV28 and TRBJ2-2; 9 positions match TRBD1. Germline V CDR1 and CDR2: MDHEN, SYDVKM. The CDR3 is 16 amino acids. Trimming removed 6 bases from V and 6 bases from J; junction bases left unmatched: 11. The CDR3 is CASRRSGTGLSGELFF. The CDR3 region has the DNA TGTGCCAGCAGGAGGAGCGGGACAGGGCTTTCCGGGGAGCTGTTTTTT.

The chain couples TRBV6-1 to TRBJ1-5, with 7 bases matching TRBD1. CDR3 size: 15 residues. Germline V lookup: CDR1 MNHNS, CDR2 SASEGT. V was clipped by 4 bases and J by 2 bases; unmatched bases: 5. This CDR3 reads CASSAQGVGNQPQHF. The DNA for the CDR3 is TGTGCCAGCAGTGCGCAGGGGGTGGGCAATCAGCCCCAGCATTTT.

The chain recombines TRBV19 with TRBJ1-4; D may be TRBD1 (6 bases). Trimming cost V 4 bases and J 7 bases, with 10 bases left between them. CDR1 LNHDA and CDR2 SQIVND come from the germline V gene (reference sequence). The CDR3 has 13 residues. CDR3 sequence reads: CASSSGQFEKLFF. The CDR3 nucleotides are TGTGCCAGTAGTAGCGGACAGTTTGAAAAACTGTTTTTT. Full variable domain (rest looked up from reference TRBV19 and TRBJ1-4): DGGITQSPKYLFRKEGQNVTLSCEQNLNHDAMYWYRQDPGQGLRLIYYSQIVNDFQKGDIAEGYSVSREKKESFPLTVTSAQKNPTAFYLCASSSGQFEKLFFGSGTQLSVL.

The chain joins TRBV27 to TRBJ1-1, with D perhaps TRBD1 (5 bases). The V end was cut by 4 bases, the J end by 11 bases, with 17 bases between. CDR1 and CDR2 (germline): MNHEY, SMNVEV (reference sequence). The CDR3 is made up of 13 amino acids. CDR3 bases: TGTGCCAGCAGTTCCTCGGGGGGGGGTCGCGCTTTCTTT. This sequence encodes CASSSSGGGRAFF.

The chain employs TRBV6-6 and TRBJ1-1; perhaps TRBD1 as D (5 bases). This CDR3 region has 12 residues. Looked up from germline, CDR1 is MNHNY and CDR2 is SVGAGI (reference sequence). V was cut by 5 bases and J by 2 bases, with 6 bases left in between. The CDR3 reads CASSDRNTEAFF. The CDR3 DNA sequence: TGTGCCAGCAGTGACAGAAACACTGAAGCTTTCTTT.